The clone carrying this TCR beta chain was seen a handful of times. As yet, its antigen is unknown. V was pared by 1 base and J by 2 bases, with 12 bases between. The CDR3 runs 15 residues. CDR1 is LGHNA, CDR2 YNFKEQ, per germline. This record comes from a study of shared clonotypes between healthy human individuals. The authors ran the assay at deep level. Template for every sorted-subset replicate PCR totaled about 0.2 ug DNA, tens of thousands of T cell genomes. TCRdb keeps only in-frame clones here, not all; method: immunoSEQ multiplex PCR. The sample lists 900,000 to 1,200,000 clones, 75% to 85% occurring once. Study-level findings and limits: Relative to clonotypes present in all four donors, those not shared had lower generation probabilities. Estimated richness was generally greater in naive than memory subsets.

V usage is TRBV4-2 and J usage is TRBJ2-7; tentative D call: TRBD2 (6 bases). Input material: memory CD4+ T cells from PBMCs. As to subset: CD45RA-negative fraction. The receptor comes from a man between 18 and 29 years old in good health. Some clones in this sample may be carry-over from other donors' samples. CDR3 loop: CASSQGTIRTYEQYF. The CDR3 DNA reads as TGTGCCAGCAGCCAAGGGACTATCAGGACCTACGAGCAGTACTTC.